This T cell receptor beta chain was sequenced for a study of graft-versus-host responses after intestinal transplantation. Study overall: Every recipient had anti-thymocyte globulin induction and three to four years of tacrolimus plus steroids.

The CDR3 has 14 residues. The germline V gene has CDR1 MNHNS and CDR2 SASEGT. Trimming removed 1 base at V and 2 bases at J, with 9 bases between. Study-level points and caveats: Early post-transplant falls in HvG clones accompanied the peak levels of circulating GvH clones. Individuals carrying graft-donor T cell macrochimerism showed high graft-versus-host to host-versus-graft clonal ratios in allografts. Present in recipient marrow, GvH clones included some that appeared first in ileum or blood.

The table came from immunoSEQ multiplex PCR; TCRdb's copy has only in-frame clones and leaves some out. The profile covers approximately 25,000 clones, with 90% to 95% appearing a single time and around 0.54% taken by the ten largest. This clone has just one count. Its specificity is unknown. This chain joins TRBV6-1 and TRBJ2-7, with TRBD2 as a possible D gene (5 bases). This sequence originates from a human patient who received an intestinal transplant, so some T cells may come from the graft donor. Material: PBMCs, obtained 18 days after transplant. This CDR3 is CASSEVFGAYEQYF. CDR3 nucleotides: TGTGCCAGCAGTGAAGTGTTCGGGGCCTACGAGCAGTACTTC.